Below, 15 T cell receptor beta chains from the same sample are listed, as sequenced in a study of T cells in Graves' hyperthyroidism and ophthalmopathy. RNA transcripts served as the template for amplifying TCR beta CDR3 regions. TCR CDR3 underwent first-round RT-PCR with the HTBI primer set. Via MiXCR, TCRdb re-called the multiplex PCR reads, giving one row per CDR3 protein. The data show 450,000 to 650,000 distinct CDR3 sequences, approximately 15% seen once. Material: blood. These receptors were collected from a woman under 30 with Graves' ophthalmopathy.

This clonotype was detected many times. This chain links TRBV7-2 with TRBJ2-3, with D uncertain. Trimming removed 3 bases at V and 1 base at J, with 5 bases between. The germline V gene encodes CDR1 SGHTA and CDR2 FQGNSA. The CDR3 is made up of 13 amino acids. CDR3 amino acids: CASSFSRTDTQYF. In DNA form, the CDR3 reads TGTGCCAGCAGCTTTTCACGCACAGATACGCAGTATTTT. The full variable domain, its missing parts supplied by reference TRBV7-2 and TRBJ2-3, is GAGVSQSPSNKVTEKGKDVELRCDPISGHTALYWYRQSLGQGLEFLIYFQGNSAPDKSGLPSDRFSAERTGGSVSTLTIQRTQQEDSAVYLCASSFSRTDTQYFGPGTRLTVL.

Many counts were recorded for this clonotype. The chain uses TRBV11-3 and TRBJ2-1; 11 bases line up with TRBD2. J lost 9 bases, V lost 1 base, and 2 bases had no gene match. CDR1 and CDR2 (germline): SGHNT, YENEEA. CDR3 length equals 14 residues. Here the CDR3 DNA reads TGTGCCAGCAGCTTAGGACTAGCGGGATCTGAGCAGTTCTTC. This translates into CASSLGLAGSEQFF.

The CDR3 region has the DNA TGTGCCAGCCGATACCCGGGACAGGGGTACGAGCAGTACTTC. The encoded protein is CASRYPGQGYEQYF. J is TRBJ2-7 and V is TRBV2, with TRBD1 matching over 10 bases. Germline trimming cut 8 bases from V and 4 bases from J; bases unmatched to any gene: 8. CDR3 length: 14 residues. From germline, CDR1 is SNHLY and CDR2 FYNNEI.

The chain couples TRBV11-2 to TRBJ2-3; perhaps D is TRBD1 or TRBD2 (6 bases each). Trimming shortened V by 5 bases and J by 4 bases, and 19 bases separated the two germline ends. The germline gives CDR1 SGHAT, CDR2 FQNNGV. The CDR3 contains 16 residues. CDR3 coding DNA: TGTGCCAGCAGCCCTGCGGGACACTGGCGCGCAGATACGCAGTATTTT. Amino acids: CASSPAGHWRADTQYF.

This clonotype has at least ten counts. This chain links TRBV30 with TRBJ2-5, with D possibly being TRBD2 (5 bases). The CDR3 is 12 amino acids. With 0 bases removed from V and 3 bases from J, the gap between germline ends came to 5 bases. Germline V gene data show CDR1 as GTSNPN and CDR2 as SVGIG (reference sequence). The DNA for the CDR3 is TGTGCCTGGAGTGTCGGGGAAGAGACCCAGTACTTC. It translates to CAWSVGEETQYF.

The chain employs TRBV6-2 or TRBV6-3 and TRBJ1-1; possibly TRBD1 for D (6 bases). Trimming cost V 1 base and J 7 bases, with 10 bases left between them. CDR1 and CDR2 (germline): MNHEY, SVGEGT. This CDR3 comprises 13 residues. DNA of the CDR3: TGTGCCAGCAGTTACTTGAGGACAGATGAAGCTTTCTTT. It is translated as CASSYLRTDEAFF.

This clonotype was seen ten or more times. This chain uses TRBV30 with TRBJ2-5; possible D gene TRBD2, 5 bases. Trimming removed 3 bases from V and 5 bases from J, with 16 bases in between. Germline lookup yields CDR1 GTSNPN and CDR2 SVGIG (reference sequence). This CDR3 region has 14 residues. The CDR3, as DNA: TGTGCCTGGAGAGGCTGGGAGTTGGGGGAGACCCAGTACTTC. Translating it yields CAWRGWELGETQYF.

V and J are TRBV19 and TRBJ1-5; 7 bases line up with TRBD1. Germline V gene lookup returns CDR1 LNHDA and CDR2 SQIVND (reference sequence). The CDR3 extends over 15 amino acids. Trimming removed 5 bases from V and 0 bases from J; junction bases left unmatched: 4. CDR3 in amino acids: CASSAYRGSNQPQHF. The CDR3, as DNA: TGTGCCAGTAGTGCTTACAGGGGTAGCAATCAGCCCCAGCATTTT.

This clonotype was recorded at least ten times. The V gene is TRBV2, the J gene TRBJ2-7; a weak D match, TRBD1 (6 bases). Germline CDR1 and CDR2: SNHLY and FYNNEI. CDR3 size: 12 residues. The V gene lost 6 bases and the J gene lost 4 bases, with 10 bases spanning the gap. CDR3 bases: TGTGCCAGCAGATTACAGGGTTACGAGCAGTACTTC. Translated, it gives CASRLQGYEQYF.

V usage is TRBV9 and J usage is TRBJ2-7; maybe TRBD2 (6 bases). CDR3 size: 15 residues. Germline V lookup: CDR1 SGDLS, CDR2 YYNGEE. Trimming removed 0 bases from V and 3 bases from J, with 13 bases in between. The CDR3 DNA is TGTGCCAGCAGCGTAGGGGTAGCGGCCTTCTACGAGCAGTACTTC. Encoded protein: CASSVGVAAFYEQYF.

V gene TRBV11-2 combines with J gene TRBJ2-1, with TRBD1 matching 8 bases. V was pared by 5 bases and J by 10 bases, with 19 bases of the junction left unmatched. This CDR3 comprises 17 residues. Looked up from germline, CDR1 is SGHAT and CDR2 is FQNNGV. CDR3 sequence reads: CASSRTGYGGGRGEQFF. For the CDR3, the DNA is TGTGCCAGCAGCAGGACAGGGTATGGGGGAGGCCGAGGGGAGCAGTTCTTC.

The sample holds many counts of this clonotype. V usage is TRBV7-3 and J usage is TRBJ2-2; TRBD2 matches 8 bases. V gave up 5 bases and J gave up 4 bases; unmatched junction bases: 9. In germline, CDR1 is SGHTA, CDR2 FQGTGA. The CDR3 is 16 amino acids. The CDR3 is CASSVIAGWSTGELFF. DNA of the CDR3: TGTGCCAGCAGCGTGATAGCGGGATGGTCCACCGGGGAGCTGTTTTTT.

A note on this clonotype: The CDR3 end shows no conserved phenylalanine or tryptophan, and so a read error is likely. The V call is TRBV28, the J call TRBJ1-2; unclear D gene. The germline V gene encodes CDR1 MDHEN and CDR2 SYDVKM. This CDR3 spans 13 amino acids. V lost 2 bases and J 6 bases, leaving 10 bases between the germline ends. This chain's CDR3 is CASSLRLGHGYTS. The DNA for the CDR3 is TGTGCCAGCAGTTTAAGACTGGGCCATGGCTACACCTCC.

This clonotype appeared many times. This sequence joins TRBV6-2 or TRBV6-3 and TRBJ2-1, with 15 bases lining up with TRBD2. This CDR3 comprises 19 residues. J was trimmed by 5 bases and V by 2 bases; bases with no gene match: 10. Germline CDR1 and CDR2: MNHEY and SVGEGT. The CDR3 coding sequence is TGTGCCAGCAGTTACGTGTTCGGACTAGCGGGAGGGCAGGACAATGAGCAGTTCTTC. Its protein product is CASSYVFGLAGGQDNEQFF.

Ten or more counts support this clonotype. The chain couples TRBV11-2 to TRBJ2-2; possibly TRBD2 for D (5 bases). The CDR3 covers 15 residues. Germline CDR1 reads SGHAT; CDR2 reads FQNNGV. V lost 9 bases and J lost 1, with 15 bases in between. CDR3 loop: CASREGFRNTGELFF. CDR3 bases: TGTGCCAGTCGTGAGGGTTTTAGGAACACCGGGGAGCTGTTTTTT.